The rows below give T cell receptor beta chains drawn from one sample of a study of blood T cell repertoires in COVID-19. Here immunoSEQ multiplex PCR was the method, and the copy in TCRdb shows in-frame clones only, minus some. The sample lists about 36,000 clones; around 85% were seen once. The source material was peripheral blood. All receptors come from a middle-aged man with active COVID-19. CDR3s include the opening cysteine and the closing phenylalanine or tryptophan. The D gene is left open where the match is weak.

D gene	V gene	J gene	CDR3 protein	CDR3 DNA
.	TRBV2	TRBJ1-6	CASRGMTGANSPLHF	TGTGCCAGCAGGGGGATGACAGGCGCGAATTCACCCCTCCACTTT
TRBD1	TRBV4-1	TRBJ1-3	CASSQQGVGNTIYF	TGCGCCAGCAGCCAGCAGGGGGTAGGAAACACCATATATTTT
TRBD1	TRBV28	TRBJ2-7	CASNPGQRYEQYF	TGTGCCAGCAATCCGGGACAGAGATACGAGCAGTACTTC
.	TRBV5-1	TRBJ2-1	CASSQRSEQFF	TGCGCCAGCAGCCAGCGGAGTGAGCAGTTCTTC
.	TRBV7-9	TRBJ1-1	CASSPPGREEAFF	TGTGCCAGCAGCCCCCCCGGACGGGAGGAAGCTTTCTTT
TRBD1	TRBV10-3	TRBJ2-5	CAIRDREETQYF	TGTGCCATCAGGGACAGGGAAGAGACCCAGTACTTC
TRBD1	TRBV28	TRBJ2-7	CASSTGQGTDEQYF	TGTGCCAGCAGTACGGGACAGGGAACCGACGAGCAGTACTTC
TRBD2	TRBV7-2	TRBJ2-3	CASSSPLLIAGGRYTQYF	TGTGCCAGCAGCTCACCCCTCCTGATAGCGGGGGGGCGTTATACGCAGTATTTT
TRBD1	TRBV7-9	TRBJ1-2	CASSFGTDYGYTF	TGTGCCAGCAGCTTCGGGACAGACTATGGCTACACCTTC
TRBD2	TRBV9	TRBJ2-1	CACAGGSLDEQFF	TGTGCCTGCGCGGGGGGCTCTTTGGATGAGCAGTTCTTC
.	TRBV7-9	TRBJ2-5	CASSSSETQYF	TGTGCCAGCAGCTCAAGCGAGACCCAGTACTTC
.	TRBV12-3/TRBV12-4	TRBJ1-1	CASSKTRRAFF	TGTGCCAGCAGCAAGACCCGGCGGGCTTTCTTT